A selection of T cell receptor beta chains follows, all from one sample in a study of human T cells and chemical hapten exposure. Each CDR3 protein gets one entry after TCRdb re-called the RACE reads with MiXCR. The sample gives about 350,000 distinct CDR3 sequences, around 5.5% of which show up once; approximately 8.2% is in the top ten. Sequenced here: whole blood, sampled in connection with sensitization to the hapten diphenylcyclopropenone (DPC). These receptors were collected from a woman aged 18-29 years with alopecia areata. Some clones in this sample may be carry-over from other donors' samples. Each CDR3 is given with its conserved first and last residue. A D gene is named only where the DNA matches it firmly. Only part of the rows carry a size: once, few, many, or a class if the clone is expanded.

clone size	CDR3 length	V gene	J gene	D gene	CDR3 DNA	CDR3 protein
many	14	TRBV19	TRBJ1-5	NA	TGTGCCAGTACCCGAGACAGTAGCAATCAGCCCCAGCATTTT	CASTRDSSNQPQHF
few	14	TRBV7-9	TRBJ1-1	TRBD1	TGTGCCAGCAGCACGAGGGACAGGGAGGATGAAGCTTTCTTT	CASSTRDREDEAFF
few	14	TRBV6-2/TRBV6-3	TRBJ1-1	NA	TGTGCCAGCAGTTTACTTGAAAGGAACACTGAAGCTTTCTTT	CASSLLERNTEAFF
many	13	TRBV9	TRBJ1-1	NA	TGTGCCAGCAGCGTAGATTCAGGCAGTGAAGCTTTCTTT	CASSVDSGSEAFF
NA	15	TRBV14	TRBJ2-3	NA	TGTGCCAGCAGCCCACCGGGTTATCGGGTGGGCACGCAGTATTTT	CASSPPGYRVGTQYF
NA	18	TRBV6-1	TRBJ2-5	TRBD1	TGTGCCAGCAGTGAAATTCACTTGGGGACAGGCTCTCAAGAGACCCAGTACTTC	CASSEIHLGTGSQETQYF
many	12	TRBV6-5	TRBJ2-7	NA	TGTGCCAGCAGTCTACAGGGAGGCGAGCAGTACTTC	CASSLQGGEQYF
many	12	TRBV29-1	TRBJ1-1	NA	TGCAGCGTTGACTCCAGGGTTCCTGAAGCTTTCTTT	CSVDSRVPEAFF
many	14	TRBV29-1	TRBJ1-2	NA	TGCAGCGCGACCCCAGGGCACACTTTGTCGGGCTACACCTTC	CSATPGHTLSGYTF
NA	13	TRBV18	TRBJ1-4	NA	TGTGCCAGCTCACCACCGGAAAATGAAAAACTGTTTTTT	CASSPPENEKLFF
NA	14	TRBV5-1	TRBJ1-1	TRBD1	TGCGCCAGCAGCCGGACAGGGGGCAACACTGAAGCTTTCTTT	CASSRTGGNTEAFF
few	16	TRBV12-3/TRBV12-4	TRBJ2-3	NA	TGTGCCAGCAGCCCTCCAGGGACGGTTTATATGGATACGCAGTATTTT	CASSPPGTVYMDTQYF
many	13	TRBV6-5	TRBJ1-5	NA	TGTGCCAGCAAGGCGGGGGGAGGTCAGCCCCAGCATTTT	CASKAGGGQPQHF
NA	14	TRBV7-6	TRBJ1-4	TRBD1	TGTGCCAGCGGACGGAACAGGGGGATTGAAAAACTGTTTTTT	CASGRNRGIEKLFF
NA	14	TRBV5-1	TRBJ1-6	TRBD1	TGCGCCAGCAGTCGGGACAGGGAAGATTCACCCCTCCACTTT	CASSRDREDSPLHF